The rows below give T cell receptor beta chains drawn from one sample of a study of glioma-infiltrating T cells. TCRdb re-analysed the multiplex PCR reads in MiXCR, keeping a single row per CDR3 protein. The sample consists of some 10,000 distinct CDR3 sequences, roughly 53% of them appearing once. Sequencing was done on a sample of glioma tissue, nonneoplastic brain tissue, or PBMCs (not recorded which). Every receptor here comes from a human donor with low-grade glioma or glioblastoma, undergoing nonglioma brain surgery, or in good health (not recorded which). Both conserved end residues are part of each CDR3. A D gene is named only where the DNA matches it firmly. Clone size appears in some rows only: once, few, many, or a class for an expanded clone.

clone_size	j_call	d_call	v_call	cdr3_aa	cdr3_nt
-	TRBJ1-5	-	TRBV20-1	CSGKAGARDSNQPQHF	TGCAGTGGCAAGGCTGGTGCCAGGGATAGCAATCAGCCCCAGCATTTT
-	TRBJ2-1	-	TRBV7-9	CASRPGPGASNEQFF	TGTGCCAGCAGACCAGGACCGGGAGCCTCTAATGAGCAGTTCTTC
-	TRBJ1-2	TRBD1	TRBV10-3	CAISDLLHRGEHAYTF	TGTGCCATCAGTGATCTCTTGCACAGGGGAGAACATGCCTACACCTTC
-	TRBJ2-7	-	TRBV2	CVSRRDSYEQYF	TGTGTTAGCAGACGAGACAGCTACGAGCAGTACTTC
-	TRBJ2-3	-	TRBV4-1	CASSQDSSIDTKYF	TGCGCCAGTAGCCAAGATTCCAGCATAGATACGAAGTATTTT
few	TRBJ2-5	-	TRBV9	CAGSRTGTEGPETQYF	TGTGCCGGCAGTCGTACCGGGACTGAGGGCCCGGAGACCCAGTACTTC
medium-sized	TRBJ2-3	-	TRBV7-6	CASSPTPRREDTQYF	TGTGCCAGCAGCCCGACCCCACGGAGGGAGGATACGCAGTATTTT
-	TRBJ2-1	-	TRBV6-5	CASSYGQTVYNEQFF	TGTGCCAGCAGTTACGGACAAACCGTCTACAATGAGCAGTTCTTC
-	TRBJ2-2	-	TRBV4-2	CASGPLVGDTWELFF	TGTGCCAGCGGCCCACTAGTGGGAGACACCTGGGAGCTGTTTTTT
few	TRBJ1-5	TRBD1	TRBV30	CAWSRTGSSNQPQHF	TGTGCCTGGAGTCGGACAGGGAGCAGCAATCAGCCCCAGCATTTT
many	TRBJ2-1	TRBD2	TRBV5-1	CASSLISSGSDEQFF	TGCGCCAGCAGCTTAATTTCTAGCGGGAGCGATGAGCAGTTCTTC
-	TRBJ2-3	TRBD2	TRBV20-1	CSASHYIAGMTDTQYF	TGCAGTGCTAGTCACTACATAGCGGGAATGACAGATACGCAGTATTTT
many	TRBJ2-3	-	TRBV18	CASSPPSTDTQYF	TGTGCCAGCTCACCACCCAGCACAGATACGCAGTATTTT
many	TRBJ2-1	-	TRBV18	CASSPRLPNEQFF	TGTGCCAGCTCACCACGGCTCCCCAATGAGCAGTTCTTC
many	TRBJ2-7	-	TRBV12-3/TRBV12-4	CASSSQGYEQYF	TGTGCCAGCAGTTCACAGGGCTACGAGCAGTACTTC
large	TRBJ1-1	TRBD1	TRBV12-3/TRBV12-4	CASSRTGGYTEAFF	TGTGCCAGCAGTCGGACAGGGGGCTACACTGAAGCTTTCTTT
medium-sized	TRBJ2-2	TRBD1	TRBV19	CASRKKQGTGELFF	TGTGCCAGTAGGAAGAAACAGGGGACAGGGGAGCTGTTTTTT
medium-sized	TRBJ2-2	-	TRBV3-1	CASSLLNTGELFF	TGTGCCAGCAGCCTATTGAACACCGGGGAGCTGTTTTTT
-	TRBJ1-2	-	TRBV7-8	CASSYGFTYGYTF	TGTGCCAGCAGCTACGGTTTTACCTATGGCTACACATTC
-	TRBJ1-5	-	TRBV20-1	CSSVDVPSSNQPHHF	TGCAGTTCCGTGGACGTCCCTAGTAGCAATCAGCCCCATCATTTT
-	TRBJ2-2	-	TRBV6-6	CSSSYSGELFF	TGTTCCAGCAGTTACTCCGGGGAGCTGTTTTTT
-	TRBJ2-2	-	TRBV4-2	CASSPLGGDTGEIFF	TGTGCCAGCAGCCCACTAGGGGGAGACACCGGGGAGATATTTTTT
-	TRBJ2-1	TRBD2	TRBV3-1	CAISLAGGPHNEQFF	TGTGCCATCAGCCTAGCGGGAGGTCCCCACAATGAGCAGTTCTTC
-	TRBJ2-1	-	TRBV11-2	CASISGGQGKSSYNEQFF	TGTGCCAGCATCTCAGGTGGTCAGGGGAAAAGCTCCTACAATGAGCAGTTCTTC
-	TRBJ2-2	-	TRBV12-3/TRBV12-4	CARSFERKTGELFF	TGTGCCAGAAGTTTCGAAAGAAAAACCGGGGAGCTGTTTTTT
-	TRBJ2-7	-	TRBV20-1	CSARRTFESYEQYF	TGCAGTGCTAGAAGGACGTTCGAATCCTACGAGCAGTACTTC